The source of this T cell receptor beta chain is a study of shared clonotypes between healthy human individuals. In the study overall: Three men and a couple of women, aged 18 to 49, were donors.

Generated by immunoSEQ multiplex PCR, the TCRdb table keeps only in-frame clones and is missing some. The sample shows a few hundred thousand clones, over 70% of them seen only once. The germline gives CDR1 MDHEN, CDR2 SYDVKM. The CDR3 loop spans 18 amino acids. V was cut by 6 bases and J by 7 bases, with 30 bases left in between. The sequence was collected from a young man in good health. What was sequenced was memory CD4+ T cells sorted from blood. This sample's subset: CD45RA-negative fraction. V usage is TRBV28 and J usage is TRBJ1-1; perhaps TRBD1 as D (5 bases). The CDR3 loop reads CASSPGGAVGHRDFEAFF. The CDR3 nucleotides are TGTGCCAGCAGCCCCGGAGGGGCGGTTGGTCACCGCGACTTTGAAGCTTTCTTT.